Below are 24 T cell receptor beta chains sequenced from a single sample in a study of response to subunit inactivated influenza vaccine. TCRdb re-analysed the RT-PCR reads in MiXCR, keeping a single row per CDR3 protein. Of about 160,000 distinct CDR3 sequences in the sample, around 9.9% were seen once. The sample in question was non-naive T cells sorted from PBMCs, obtained about 40 days after vaccination. These receptors were taken from a man aged 45-60 years who received an inactivated influenza vaccine.

Ten or more counts support this clonotype. The chain recombines TRBV10-3 with TRBJ2-4, with a tentative D call TRBD2 (6 bases). V lost 3 bases and J 1 base, leaving 16 bases between the germline ends. The CDR3 contains 17 residues. The germline V gene encodes CDR1 ENHRY and CDR2 SYGVKD. The CDR3 spells CAISELAQGRAKNIQYF. In nucleotides, the CDR3 is TGTGCCATCAGTGAACTGGCGCAAGGGAGGGCCAAAAACATTCAGTACTTC.

This clonotype was seen more than once but under ten times. The chain is built from TRBV20-1 and TRBJ2-2; possibly TRBD1 for D (6 bases). CDR3 size: 16 residues. Trimming took 0 bases from V and 0 from J, leaving 11 bases between them. The germline V gene has CDR1 DFQATT and CDR2 SNEGSKA (reference sequence). CDR3 loop: CSARDLRGPNTGELFF. The CDR3 nucleotides read TGCAGTGCTAGAGATCTCAGGGGCCCGAACACCGGGGAGCTGTTTTTT.

Details on this clonotype: Since a much larger clone is just one base distant, this may be a read error. The chain combines TRBV6-1 with TRBJ2-2, with D unresolved. Germline lookup yields CDR1 MNHNS and CDR2 SASEGT. The CDR3 length is 14 residues. CDR3 residues: CVSSPDMNTGELFF. The CDR3 DNA reads as TGTGTCAGCAGCCCAGATATGAACACCGGGGAGCTGTTTTTT.

This clonotype was recorded a few times. This sequence joins TRBV3-1 and TRBJ1-3; D is unresolved. Trimming stripped 1 base from V and 0 bases from J, with 1 base between. The CDR3 totals 13 residues. Per germline, CDR1 LGHDT and CDR2 YNNKEL (reference sequence). CDR3 residues: CASSQVSGNTIYF. CDR3 nucleotides: TGTGCCAGCAGCCAAGTCTCTGGAAACACCATATATTTT.

In its sample, this clonotype was seen a few times. The chain recombines TRBV6-1 with TRBJ2-3; 13 bases are a match to TRBD2. The CDR3 covers 16 residues. Germline assignment: CDR1 MNHNS and CDR2 SASEGT. V trimming: 6 bases; J trimming: 3 bases; junction bases outside the gene matches: 6. The CDR3: CASRFGLAGATDTQYF. DNA of the CDR3: TGTGCCAGCAGATTCGGACTAGCGGGAGCAACAGATACGCAGTATTTT.

This clonotype showed up just a few times. The chain couples TRBV11-1 to TRBJ1-2; the match to TRBD1 covers 7 bases. In germline, CDR1 is SGHAT, CDR2 FQDESV (reference sequence). Trimming removed 4 bases from V and 2 bases from J; junction bases left unmatched: 16. This CDR3 is 18 amino acids long. This CDR3 is CASSSIYLDREKNYGYTF. CDR3 nucleotide sequence: TGTGCCAGCAGCTCAATATACCTCGACAGGGAAAAAAACTATGGCTACACCTTC.

This clonotype was seen more than once but under ten times. The rearrangement joins TRBV28 to TRBJ2-5; 7 nucleotides agree with TRBD2. V was pared by 6 bases and J by 8 bases, with 6 bases of the junction left unmatched. Germline CDR1 and CDR2: MDHEN and SYDVKM. This CDR3 contains 12 residues. The CDR3 here is CASRGEGETQYF. CDR3 bases: TGTGCCAGCAGGGGGGAGGGCGAAACCCAGTACTTC.

The chain combines TRBV20-1 with TRBJ2-7; 8 bases fit TRBD1. This CDR3 contains 15 residues. Per germline, CDR1 DFQATT and CDR2 SNEGSKA (reference sequence). Trimming cost V 2 bases and J 2 bases; bases outside gene matches: 8. CDR3 DNA sequence: TGCAGTGCTAGATCATGGACAGGGAAAACCTACGAGCAGTACTTC. This codes for CSARSWTGKTYEQYF.

The chain carries TRBV6-1 and TRBJ1-6; D remains ambiguous. This CDR3 contains 13 residues. The V gene lost 7 bases and the J gene lost 4 bases, with 8 bases spanning the gap. The germline V gene encodes CDR1 MNHNS and CDR2 SASEGT. The CDR3 DNA reads TGTGCCAGCATCGGCGGATATAATTCACCCCTCCACTTT. It translates to CASIGGYNSPLHF.

CDR3 DNA: TGTGCCAGCATGGGGTCACGAACCTTCTACGAGCAGTACTTC. Protein: CASMGSRTFYEQYF. The chain employs TRBV7-2 and TRBJ2-7, with D unclear. The germline V and J ends were trimmed by 7 bases and 3 bases, with 16 bases remaining between them. In germline, CDR1 is SGHTA, CDR2 FQGNSA. This CDR3 contains 14 residues.

The V and J genes are TRBV5-1 and TRBJ2-7, with TRBD2 identical over 7 bases. The J segment lost 2 bases and the V segment lost 4 bases, leaving 6 bases of the junction unmatched. Germline values: CDR1 SGHRS, CDR2 YFSETQ. CDR3 length equals 14 residues. CDR3 nucleotides: TGCGCCAGCAGCCAGCGAAGCGGGGCCTACGAGCAGTACTTC. Encoded protein: CASSQRSGAYEQYF. Complete variable domain (other parts from reference TRBV5-1 and TRBJ2-7): KAGVTQTPRYLIKTRGQQVTLSCSPISGHRSVSWYQQTPGQGLQFLFEYFSETQRNKGNFPGRFSGRQFSNSRSEMNVSTLELGDSALYLCASSQRSGAYEQYFGPGTRLTVT.

This rearrangement joins TRBV7-8 to TRBJ2-5; TRBD2 is a possible D gene (5 bases). The V gene lost 5 bases and the J gene lost 2 bases, with 21 bases spanning the gap. This CDR3 has 17 amino acids. Germline CDR1 and CDR2: SGHVS and FQNEAQ. The CDR3 sequence: CASSLSGVARLQETQYF. DNA for the CDR3: TGTGCCAGCAGCCTCTCCGGGGTAGCGAGGCTTCAAGAGACCCAGTACTTC.

V usage is TRBV7-9 and J usage is TRBJ2-4; D perhaps matches TRBD2 (5 bases). V shed 5 bases and J shed 7 bases, with 15 bases lying between them. The CDR3 contains 14 residues. Germline V CDR1 and CDR2: SEHNR, FQNEAQ (reference sequence). The CDR3 region has the DNA TGTGCCAGCAGCGTAAGCTCCGGAGGTAACATTCAGTACTTC. Protein product: CASSVSSGGNIQYF.

A few counts support this clonotype. The V call is TRBV10-1, the J call TRBJ2-5; a weak D match, TRBD2 (6 bases). V was clipped by 6 bases and J by 4 bases, with 12 bases between them. CDR3 length: 13 amino acids. From germline, CDR1 is WNHNN and CDR2 SYGVQD (reference sequence). The CDR3 loop reads CASSGLLRETQYF. DNA for the CDR3: TGCGCCAGCAGCGGACTACTTCGAGAGACCCAGTACTTC.

This clonotype has only a few counts. The chain employs TRBV18 and TRBJ2-2; D ambiguous. Looked up from germline, CDR1 is KGHSH and CDR2 is LQKENI. This CDR3 is 14 amino acids long. V was clipped by 5 bases and J by 4 bases, with 11 bases between them. This CDR3 reads CASSSSVGTGELFF. In nucleotides, the CDR3 is TGTGCCAGCTCATCCTCGGTGGGCACCGGGGAGCTGTTTTTT.

This clonotype was observed many times. This chain links TRBV10-3 with TRBJ2-1, with 14 bases lining up with TRBD2. V gave up 2 bases and J gave up 9 bases; unmatched junction bases: 6. The CDR3 is 16 amino acids. Per the germline V gene, CDR1 is ENHRY and CDR2 is SYGVKD. CDR3 sequence (DNA): TGTGCCATCAGTGAGCAGACTAGCGGGAGGGGGAGTGAGCAGTTCTTC. It specifies CAISEQTSGRGSEQFF.

This clonotype was counted a few times. CDR3 bases: TGCGCCAGCGGTGGGGCAACAGATACGCAGTATTTT. Its protein is CASGGATDTQYF. The chain carries TRBV10-2 and TRBJ2-3; perhaps TRBD1 as D (5 bases). Germline lookup yields CDR1 WSHSY and CDR2 SAAADI. V was clipped by 8 bases and J by 3 bases, with 9 bases between them. CDR3 length: 12 residues.

This clonotype showed up many times. The V and J genes are TRBV20-1 and TRBJ2-3, with D perhaps TRBD2 (5 bases). This CDR3 is built from 14 residues. Germline CDR1 reads DFQATT; CDR2 reads SNEGSKA (reference sequence). CDR3 bases: TGCAGCGCCGCTAGCCCCTCCAGGACAGATACGCAGTATTTT. It translates to CSAASPSRTDTQYF.

In this sample, this clonotype turned up many times. The V gene is TRBV7-9, the J gene TRBJ1-5, with D hard to call. The CDR3 has 15 amino acids. The V gene lost 1 base and the J gene lost 0 bases, with 7 bases spanning the gap. Germline CDR1 and CDR2: SEHNR and FQNEAQ (reference sequence). CDR3 bases: TGTGCCAGCAGCTTAGGTGCCAGTAGCAATCAGCCCCAGCATTTT. Protein product: CASSLGASSNQPQHF.

The chain uses TRBV11-1 and TRBJ2-2, with D possibly matching TRBD1 (6 bases). This CDR3 comprises 18 residues. V lost 5 bases, J lost 4 bases, and 23 bases lay in between. Germline values: CDR1 SGHAT, CDR2 FQDESV (reference sequence). The CDR3 spells CASSPPLGARPGTGELFF. CDR3 sequence (DNA): TGTGCCAGCAGCCCACCTCTGGGGGCAAGGCCAGGCACCGGGGAGCTGTTTTTT.

This clonotype was detected many times. The chain employs TRBV28 and TRBJ2-5, with D maybe TRBD2 (6 bases). Germline CDR1 is MDHEN and CDR2 is SYDVKM. V shed 4 bases and J shed 5 bases, with 17 bases lying between them. The CDR3 is 15 residues long. CDR3 residues: CASSSGQGGRETQYF. The CDR3 DNA reads TGTGCCAGCAGTTCGGGGCAGGGAGGAAGGGAGACCCAGTACTTC.

The chain links TRBV7-6 to TRBJ2-1; the D is unclear. Germline lookup yields CDR1 SGHVS and CDR2 FNYEAQ. Between the trimmed V and J ends, which lost 1 base and 0 bases, there was a span of 10 bases. The CDR3 covers 16 residues. As DNA, the CDR3 is TGTGCCAGCAGCTTAGGGGTCCTTAGCTCCTACAATGAGCAGTTCTTC. Translated, it gives CASSLGVLSSYNEQFF.

This clonotype was recorded many times. This chain joins TRBV7-2 and TRBJ2-3; TRBD1 or TRBD2 may be the D gene (6 bases each). Germline lookup yields CDR1 SGHTA and CDR2 FQGNSA. Trimming pared 1 base from V and 1 base from J, leaving 9 bases between. The CDR3 is 15 residues long. The CDR3 nucleotides read TGTGCCAGCAGCTTAGGGGGGGCCCGCACAGATACGCAGTATTTT. Translating gives CASSLGGARTDTQYF.

In the case of this clonotype: Its ends do not fully match the called genes, so a read error is possible. The chain uses TRBV3-1 and TRBJ2-5; unclear D gene. Germline V lookup: CDR1 LGHDT, CDR2 YNNKEL (reference sequence). The CDR3 has 15 residues. Here the CDR3 reads CACSQVSSVQETQYF. The CDR3 DNA follows: TGTGCCTGCAGCCAAGTTTCCAGCGTCCAAGAGACCCAGTACTTC.